This TCR beta chain was identified in a study of blood T cell repertoires in COVID-19. The CDR3 runs to 18 residues. J lost 5 bases, V lost 5 bases, and 17 bases had no gene match. Per the germline V gene, CDR1 is SNHLY and CDR2 is FYNNEI. Assay: immunoSEQ multiplex PCR; the TCRdb copy retains only in-frame clones and omits some. The table lists under 300,000 clones, about four fifths of them singletons. Input material: PBMCs or T cells enriched from blood (not recorded which). The chain links TRBV2 to TRBJ1-1; TRBD1 agrees at 10 bases. The receptor comes from a man aged 45-60 years who had recovered from COVID-19. The CDR3 coding sequence is TGTGCCAGCAGTACTAAAGGGGGACAGGGGTATCTTGGAACTGAAGCTTTCTTT. Translated, it gives CASSTKGGQGYLGTEAFF.